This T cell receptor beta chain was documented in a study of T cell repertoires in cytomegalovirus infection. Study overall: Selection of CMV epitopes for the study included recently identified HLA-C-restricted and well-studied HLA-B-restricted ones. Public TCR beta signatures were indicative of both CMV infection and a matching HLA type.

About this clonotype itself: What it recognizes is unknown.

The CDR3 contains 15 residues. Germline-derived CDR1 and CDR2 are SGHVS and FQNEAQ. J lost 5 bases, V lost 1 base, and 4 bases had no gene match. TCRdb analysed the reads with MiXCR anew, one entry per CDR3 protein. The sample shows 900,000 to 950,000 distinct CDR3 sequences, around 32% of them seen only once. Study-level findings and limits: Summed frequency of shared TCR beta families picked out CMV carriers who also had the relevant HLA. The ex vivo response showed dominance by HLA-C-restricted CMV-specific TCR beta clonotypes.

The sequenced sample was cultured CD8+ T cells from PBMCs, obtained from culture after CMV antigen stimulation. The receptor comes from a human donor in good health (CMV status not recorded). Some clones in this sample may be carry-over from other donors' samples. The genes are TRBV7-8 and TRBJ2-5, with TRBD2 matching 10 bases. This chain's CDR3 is CASSLVAGGKETQYF. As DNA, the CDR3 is TGTGCCAGCAGCTTAGTAGCGGGGGGAAAGGAGACCCAGTACTTC. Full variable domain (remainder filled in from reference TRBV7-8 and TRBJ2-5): GAGVSQSPRYKVAKRGQDVALRCDPISGHVSLFWYQQALGQGPEFLTYFQNEAQLDKSGLPSDRFFAERPEGSVSTLKIQRTQQEDSAVYLCASSLVAGGKETQYFGPGTRLLVL.